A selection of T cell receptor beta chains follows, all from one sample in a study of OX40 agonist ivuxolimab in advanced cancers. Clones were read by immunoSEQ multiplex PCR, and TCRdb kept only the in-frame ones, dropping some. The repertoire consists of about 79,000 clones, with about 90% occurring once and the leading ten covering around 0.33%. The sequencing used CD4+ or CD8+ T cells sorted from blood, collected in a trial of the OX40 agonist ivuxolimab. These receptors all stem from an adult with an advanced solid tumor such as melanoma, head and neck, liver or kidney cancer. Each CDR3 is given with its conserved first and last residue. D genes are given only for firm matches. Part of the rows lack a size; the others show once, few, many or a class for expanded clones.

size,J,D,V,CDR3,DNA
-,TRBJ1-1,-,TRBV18,CASSLLGGRNTEAFF,TGTGCCAGCTCACTTCTTGGGGGGAGGAACACTGAAGCTTTCTTT
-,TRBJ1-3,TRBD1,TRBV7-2,CASSPTGGEKDTIYF,TGTGCCAGCAGCCCAACAGGGGGCGAAAAGGACACCATATATTTT
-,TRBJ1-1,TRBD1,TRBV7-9,CASSLGTGITEAFF,TGTGCCAGCAGCTTAGGGACAGGGATAACTGAAGCTTTCTTT
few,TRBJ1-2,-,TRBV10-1,CARGGQLYGYTF,TGCGCCAGAGGCGGACAGCTCTATGGCTACACCTTC
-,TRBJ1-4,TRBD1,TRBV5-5,CASSQNRGNEKLFF,TGTGCCAGCAGCCAGAACAGGGGGAATGAAAAACTGTTTTTT
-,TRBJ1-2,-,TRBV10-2,CASSEQAGRTNYGYTF,TGCGCCAGCAGTGAACAGGCAGGACGAACTAACTATGGCTACACCTTC
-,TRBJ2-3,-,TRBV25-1,CASSASGTDTQYF,TGTGCCAGCAGCGCCTCGGGCACAGATACGCAGTATTTT
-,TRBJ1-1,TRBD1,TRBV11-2,CASSSRQGNTEAFF,TGTGCCAGCAGCTCGCGACAGGGGAACACTGAAGCTTTCTTT
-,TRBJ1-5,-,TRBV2,CASSEDLPAGFSNQPQHF,TGTGCCAGCAGTGAAGACTTACCCGCTGGCTTTAGCAATCAGCCCCAGCATTTT
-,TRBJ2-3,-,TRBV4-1,CASSQVGGAGTQYF,TGCGCCAGCAGCCAAGTTGGCGGGGCAGGTACGCAGTATTTT
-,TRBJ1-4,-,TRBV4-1,CASSQVRGPFEKLFF,TGCGCCAGCAGCCAAGTAAGGGGACCCTTTGAAAAACTGTTTTTT
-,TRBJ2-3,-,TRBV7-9,CASSPNSDTQYF,TGTGCCAGCAGCCCGAACTCAGATACGCAGTATTTT
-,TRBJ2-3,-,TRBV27,CASSSISLALDTQYF,TGTGCCAGCAGTTCGATTAGTCTAGCTTTAGATACGCAGTATTTT
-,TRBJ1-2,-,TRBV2,CASRPGTDSNYGYTF,TGTGCCAGCAGGCCCGGGACTGACTCAAACTATGGCTACACCTTC
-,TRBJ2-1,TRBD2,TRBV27,CASSPLAGGTNEQFF,TGTGCCAGCAGTCCACTAGCGGGGGGGACAAATGAGCAGTTCTTC
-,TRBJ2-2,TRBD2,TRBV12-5,CASGLVPVAGVTGELFF,TGTGCTAGTGGTTTGGTACCGGTAGCGGGGGTCACCGGGGAGCTGTTTTTT
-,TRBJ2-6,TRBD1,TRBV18,CASSPRGPGANVLTF,TGTGCCAGCTCACCAAGGGGGCCCGGGGCCAACGTCCTGACTTTC
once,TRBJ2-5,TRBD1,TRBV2,CASSRFGTDAKETQYF,TGTGCCAGCAGCAGGTTCGGGACAGATGCCAAAGAGACCCAGTACTTC
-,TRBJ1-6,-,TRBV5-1,CASSRNGGTNSPLHF,TGCGCCAGCAGCCGGAATGGGGGGACGAATTCACCCCTCCACTTT
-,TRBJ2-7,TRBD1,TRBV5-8,CASKAGGRPYEQYF,TGTGCCAGCAAGGCAGGGGGAAGGCCCTACGAGCAGTACTTC
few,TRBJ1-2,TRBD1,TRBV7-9,CASSTPRTGNGYTF,TGTGCCAGCAGCACACCCCGGACAGGGAATGGCTACACCTTC
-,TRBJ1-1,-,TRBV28,CASILGIMNTEAFF,TGTGCCAGCATCCTAGGGATCATGAACACTGAAGCTTTCTTT
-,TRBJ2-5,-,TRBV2,CASVRDNKETQYF,TGTGCCAGCGTCCGGGACAACAAAGAGACCCAGTACTTC
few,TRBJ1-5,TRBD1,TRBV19,CASSVQGGGQPQHF,TGTGCCAGTAGTGTACAGGGGGGTGGTCAGCCCCAGCATTTT
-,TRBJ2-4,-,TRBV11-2,CASRHLASKNIQYF,TGTGCCAGCAGACATCTAGCGTCCAAAAACATTCAGTACTTC
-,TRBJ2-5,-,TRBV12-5,CASGLGASFGETQYF,TGTGCTAGTGGTTTGGGGGCTAGCTTCGGGGAGACCCAGTACTTC
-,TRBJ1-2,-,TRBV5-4,CASSMRANYGYTF,TGTGCCAGCAGCATGCGAGCTAACTATGGCTACACCTTC
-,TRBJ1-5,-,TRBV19,CASSPDSVSSNQPQHF,TGTGCCAGTAGCCCGGACAGCGTATCTAGCAATCAGCCCCAGCATTTT
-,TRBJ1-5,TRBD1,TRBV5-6,CASSARDRGNQPQHF,TGTGCCAGCAGCGCGAGGGACAGGGGTAATCAGCCCCAGCATTTT
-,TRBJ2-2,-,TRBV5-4,CASSSTTGPTGELFF,TGTGCCAGCAGCTCGACTACAGGGCCCACCGGGGAGCTGTTTTTT
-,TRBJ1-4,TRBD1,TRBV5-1,CASSQDRGGIRKLFF,TGCGCCAGCAGCCAAGACAGGGGAGGAATTAGAAAACTGTTTTTT
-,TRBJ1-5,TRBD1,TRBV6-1,CASSDGQGNQPQHF,TGTGCCAGCAGTGATGGACAGGGCAATCAGCCCCAGCATTTT
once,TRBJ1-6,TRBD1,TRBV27,CASSSTGTNSPLHF,TGTGCCAGCAGTTCGACAGGGACTAATTCACCCCTCCACTTT
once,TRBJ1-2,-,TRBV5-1,CASSRRGSENDGYTF,TGCGCCAGCAGCCGAAGAGGGTCAGAAAACGATGGCTACACCTTC
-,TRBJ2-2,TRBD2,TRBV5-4,CASSGTNWNTGELFF,TGTGCCAGCAGCGGGACTAACTGGAACACCGGGGAGCTGTTTTTT
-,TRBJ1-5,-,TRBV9,CASSVTDGYNQPQHF,TGTGCCAGCAGCGTGACGGACGGATACAATCAGCCCCAGCATTTT
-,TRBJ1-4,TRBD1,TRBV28,CASSLTGAGEKLFF,TGTGCCAGCAGTTTGACAGGGGCAGGGGAAAAACTGTTTTTT
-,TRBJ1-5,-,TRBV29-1,CSVVAGDPNQPQHF,TGCAGCGTTGTTGCCGGGGACCCCAATCAGCCCCAGCATTTT
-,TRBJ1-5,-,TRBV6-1,CASRRTASNQPQHF,TGTGCCAGCAGACGGACAGCGAGCAATCAGCCCCAGCATTTT
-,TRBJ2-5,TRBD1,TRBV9,CASSPHPRTGEIETQYF,TGTGCCAGCAGCCCACATCCCCGAACAGGGGAAATAGAGACCCAGTACTTC
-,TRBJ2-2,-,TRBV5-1,CASSFTGGANTGELFF,TGCGCCAGCAGCTTCACAGGGGGGGCGAACACCGGGGAGCTGTTTTTT
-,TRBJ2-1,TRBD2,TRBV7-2,CASSLGLAVNEQFF,TGTGCCAGCAGCTTAGGACTAGCCGTCAATGAGCAGTTCTTC
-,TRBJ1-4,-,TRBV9,CAGPLEGATNEKLFF,TGTGCCGGACCTTTAGAGGGCGCAACTAATGAAAAACTGTTTTTT
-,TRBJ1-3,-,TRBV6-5,CASRWNQGNTIYF,TGTGCCAGCAGGTGGAACCAGGGAAACACCATATATTTT
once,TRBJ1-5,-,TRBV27,CASSLYGTRDQPQHF,TGTGCCAGCAGTTTATACGGGACGAGGGATCAGCCCCAGCATTTT
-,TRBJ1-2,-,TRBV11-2,CASSDTYYGYTF,TGTGCCAGCAGTGACACGTACTATGGCTACACCTTC
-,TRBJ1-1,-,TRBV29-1,CSVDKAGGTEAFF,TGCAGCGTTGATAAGGCCGGTGGCACTGAAGCTTTCTTT
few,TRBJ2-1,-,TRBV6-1,CASTLTGSSYNEQFF,TGTGCCAGCACCCTAACAGGGAGCTCCTACAATGAGCAGTTCTTC
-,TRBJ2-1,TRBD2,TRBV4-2,CASSHLKPGLAILSEQFF,TGTGCCAGCAGCCACCTTAAACCGGGACTAGCGATACTTAGTGAGCAGTTCTTC
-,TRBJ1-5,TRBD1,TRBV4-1,CASSQGGQGFHQPQHF,TGCGCCAGCAGCCAAGGTGGACAGGGGTTCCATCAGCCCCAGCATTTT
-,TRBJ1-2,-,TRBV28,CASSSLGNYGYTF,TGTGCCAGCAGTTCTTTGGGTAACTATGGCTACACCTTC